These 5 T cell receptor beta chains share one sample of origin, sequenced in a study of T cell responses to AZD1222 COVID-19 vaccine. Some clones are missing from TCRdb's copy, which holds only in-frame ones; the method was immunoSEQ multiplex PCR. The data hold 110,000 to 150,000 clones, with about 92% observed a single time. Material: peripheral blood, obtained after recovery from COVID-19. All receptors derive from an adult who had recovered from COVID-19.

This clone appeared a few times. The chain uses TRBV7-9 and TRBJ1-2; no reliable D call. The V end lost 0 bases, the J end lost 6 bases, and 11 bases lay between the germline ends. This CDR3 region has 14 residues. CDR1 is SEHNR, CDR2 FQNEAQ, per germline (reference sequence). This CDR3 reads CASSLALRENGYTF. The CDR3 nucleotides are TGTGCCAGCAGCTTAGCGCTCCGGGAGAATGGCTACACCTTC. Supplemented by reference TRBV7-9 and TRBJ1-2, the full variable domain reads DTGVSQNPRHKITKRGQNVTFRCDPISEHNRLYWYRQTLGQGPEFLTYFQNEAQLEKSRLLSDRFSAERPKGSFSTLEIQRTEQGDSAMYLCASSLALRENGYTFGSGTRLTVV.

V gene TRBV7-9 combines with J gene TRBJ1-1; a possible D gene is TRBD1 (6 bases). This CDR3 has 18 amino acids. Germline V CDR1 and CDR2: SEHNR, FQNEAQ (reference sequence). Trimming took 2 bases from V and 8 from J, leaving 27 bases between them. The CDR3 loop is CASSLLVSQGHPRNEAFF. The CDR3 DNA reads as TGTGCCAGCAGCTTACTAGTTTCTCAGGGGCATCCCCGGAACGAAGCTTTCTTT.

The rearrangement links TRBV4-2 to TRBJ1-5; TRBD1 might be the D (6 bases). The germline V gene encodes CDR1 LGHNA and CDR2 YNFKEQ. V was shortened by 3 bases and J by 5 bases, with 17 bases between the two germline ends. CDR3 length: 16 amino acids. For the CDR3, the DNA is TGTGCCAGCAGCCAGCCCGGGACATCCTCTTATCAGCCCCAGCATTTT. Its protein product is CASSQPGTSSYQPQHF.

The chain carries TRBV29-1 and TRBJ2-5; possible D gene TRBD2, 6 bases. The V end lost 2 bases, the J end lost 5 bases, and 27 bases lay between the germline ends. The V gene's germline CDR1 is SQVTM and CDR2 ANQGSEA. The CDR3 spans 18 residues. In DNA form, the CDR3 reads TGCAGCGTTGAAACCCTCGGGGGTTGGCCCCAATTCGTCGAGACCCAGTACTTC. The encoded protein is CSVETLGGWPQFVETQYF.

This clone was seen once. This sequence joins TRBV19 and TRBJ2-1; TRBD2 matches at 7 bases. The germline V gene has CDR1 LNHDA and CDR2 SQIVND (reference sequence). V shed 3 bases, J shed 5 bases, and the junction held 13 bases outside the gene matches. The CDR3 contains 17 residues. CDR3 in DNA: TGTGCCAGTAGTATCCGGCTAGCCTGGGGGGGTAACAATGAGCAGTTCTTC. This codes for CASSIRLAWGGNNEQFF.